These 11 T cell receptor beta chains came from one sample sequenced in a study of T cells in Graves' hyperthyroidism and ophthalmopathy. The CDR3 regions of TCR beta were amplified from RNA transcripts. An initial round of RT-PCR targeting the TCR CDR3 relied on the HTBI primer set. One entry per CDR3 protein results from TCRdb running MiXCR on the multiplex PCR reads. The sample has some 490,000 distinct CDR3 sequences, around a fifth seen once. The specimen sequenced was blood. These receptors were taken from a woman in her 70s with Graves' ophthalmopathy.

The chain uses TRBV6-2 or TRBV6-3 and TRBJ2-7, with 11 bases identical to TRBD2. The CDR3 totals 17 residues. V lost 6 bases to trimming and J lost 0 bases; unmatched junction nucleotides: 10. Germline V gene lookup returns CDR1 MNHEY and CDR2 SVGEGT. The DNA for the CDR3 is TGTGCCAGCAGCGAAAGGAGACTAGCGGGACGCTCCTACGAGCAGTACTTC. This codes for CASSERRLAGRSYEQYF.

There are many counts of this clonotype. The chain has TRBV28 and TRBJ1-2; D is ambiguous. V was pared by 7 bases and J by 4 bases, with 16 bases between. The CDR3 contains 14 residues. The germline V gene has CDR1 MDHEN and CDR2 SYDVKM. In DNA, the CDR3 is TGTGCCAGCACTGTACCGTTCCCCCTCTATGGCTACACCTTC. Its translation: CASTVPFPLYGYTF.

In this sample, this clonotype turned up a few times. V gene TRBV9 combines with J gene TRBJ1-4; 8 nucleotides align to TRBD1. Germline lookup yields CDR1 SGDLS and CDR2 YYNGEE. This CDR3 has 15 amino acids. Trimming removed 4 bases from V and 4 bases from J; junction bases left unmatched: 6. In DNA, the CDR3 is TGTGCCAGCAGCAACGACAGGGGTGTTAATGAAAAACTGTTTTTT. It yields the protein CASSNDRGVNEKLFF.

Notes on this clonotype: At one boundary the junction diverges from the germline segment, which might be a read error. This rearrangement joins TRBV25-1 to TRBJ2-2; 14 nucleotides align to TRBD2. This CDR3 has 16 residues. Germline V lookup: CDR1 MGHDK, CDR2 SYGVNS. The CDR3 nucleotides read TGTGCCAGCAGTGAATTGGGGACTAGCGGGAGAGGGGGGCTGTTTTTT. It codes for CASSELGTSGRGGLFF.

J is TRBJ2-7 and V is TRBV3-1; D is perhaps TRBD1 or TRBD2 (6 bases each). The CDR3 extends over 16 amino acids. The germline V and J ends were trimmed by 4 bases and 3 bases, with 19 bases remaining between them. Germline V gene lookup returns CDR1 LGHDT and CDR2 YNNKEL (reference sequence). The CDR3 region is CASSRGGRRGGYEQYF. CDR3 nucleotides: TGTGCCAGCAGCCGAGGAGGGCGGAGAGGGGGCTACGAGCAGTACTTC.

The CDR3 bases are TGCGCCAGCGGGTACACAGATACGCAGTATTTT. This codes for CASGYTDTQYF. The chain carries TRBV5-1 and TRBJ2-3; no reliable D call. This CDR3 has 11 residues. V dropped 7 bases and J dropped 2 bases, with 5 bases sitting between them. From germline, CDR1 is SGHRS and CDR2 YFSETQ.

J is TRBJ2-7 and V is TRBV30, with a tentative D call TRBD1 (5 bases). This CDR3 spans 15 amino acids. Trimming stripped 2 bases from V and 5 bases from J, with 19 bases between. Germline V CDR1 and CDR2: GTSNPN, SVGIG (reference sequence). This CDR3 reads CAWSSPGAGNHEQYF. In DNA form, the CDR3 reads TGTGCCTGGAGTTCCCCTGGGGCAGGTAACCACGAGCAGTACTTC.

The CDR3 bases are TGTGCCAGCAGCTTGAGCGGGAGAGGAACAGATACGCAGTATTTT. Translating it yields CASSLSGRGTDTQYF. V is TRBV7-9 and J is TRBJ2-3, with 8 bases lining up with TRBD2. CDR1 is SEHNR, CDR2 FQNEAQ, per germline (reference sequence). V lost 3 bases to trimming and J lost 3 bases; unmatched junction nucleotides: 5. The CDR3 covers 15 residues.

In its sample, this clonotype was seen a few times. This chain uses TRBV27 with TRBJ1-6; a possible D gene is TRBD1 (6 bases). Germline values: CDR1 MNHEY, CDR2 SMNVEV (reference sequence). This CDR3 spans 14 amino acids. V was cut by 0 bases and J by 10 bases, with 10 bases left in between. CDR3 residues: CASSLSGGRSPLHF. CDR3 coding DNA: TGTGCCAGCAGTTTATCAGGGGGACGGTCACCCCTCCACTTT.

CDR3 amino acids: CASRRTSGRREQYF. CDR3 sequence (DNA): TGTGCCAGCAGGCGAACTAGCGGGAGGAGAGAGCAGTACTTC. The chain combines TRBV2 with TRBJ2-7, with 12 bases lining up with TRBD2. This CDR3 comprises 14 residues. Germline V lookup: CDR1 SNHLY, CDR2 FYNNEI. V was pared by 6 bases and J by 7 bases, with 7 bases of the junction left unmatched.

This clonotype was counted between two and nine times. The chain has TRBV10-3 and TRBJ1-1; D is undetermined. V was pared by 7 bases and J by 1 base, with 13 bases between. The CDR3 totals 14 residues. The germline CDR1 and CDR2 sequences are ENHRY and SYGVKD. The CDR3 DNA sequence: TGTGCCATCACCTTCAACCAGGAGAACACTGAAGCTTTCTTT. Translation: CAITFNQENTEAFF.